What follows is one TCR beta chain and its context. Its antigen is unknown. The CDR3 covers 17 residues. V was clipped by 0 bases and J by 4 bases; unmatched bases: 9. CDR1 and CDR2 from the germline V gene are LGHNA and YSLEER. The PCR made use of 60 Vbeta and 13 Jbeta primers. Assay: immunoSEQ multiplex PCR; the TCRdb copy retains only in-frame clones and omits some. The sample carries 150,000 to 200,000 clones, around 74% recorded once. These data originate in a study of cytomegalovirus exposure and HLA in healthy donors. Study-wide findings and caveats: In a later analysis, parvovirus B19, influenza, CMV and Epstein-Barr virus appeared linked to several top co-occurrence clusters.

The sequenced sample was PBMCs. The TCR comes from a female donor in good health and CMV-seronegative. The chain is built from TRBV4-3 and TRBJ2-3, with 8 bases matching TRBD2. The CDR3 spells CASSQDPPGGRADTQYF. CDR3 DNA sequence: TGCGCCAGCAGCCAAGATCCCCCGGGGGGGCGCGCAGATACGCAGTATTTT.